The rows below give T cell receptor beta chains drawn from one sample of a study of glioma-infiltrating T cells. TCRdb re-called the multiplex PCR reads with MiXCR, one entry per CDR3 protein. The repertoire has roughly 120,000 distinct CDR3 sequences, roughly 23% of them found once; the top ten carry approximately 14%. The specimen sequenced was glioma tissue, nonneoplastic brain tissue, or PBMCs (not recorded which). The receptor set was obtained from a human donor with low-grade glioma or glioblastoma, undergoing nonglioma brain surgery, or in good health (not recorded which). The CDR3 runs from the conserved cysteine through the conserved F or W. The D gene is left open where the match is weak. Expanded clones get a size class; other rows say once, few or many, or leave the size out.

clone size	V gene	J gene	D gene	CDR3 DNA	CDR3 protein
many	TRBV28	TRBJ1-2	.	TGTGCCAGCAGAAACCCAGGGAAAGGCTACACCTTC	CASRNPGKGYTF
many	TRBV18	TRBJ1-1	.	TGTGCCAGCTCACAAGAGGTCTTTGAAGCTTTCTTT	CASSQEVFEAFF
.	TRBV5-4	TRBJ2-1	TRBD2	TGTGCCAGCAGCCAGGTGGGCGGGAGGCACAATGAGCAGTTCTTC	CASSQVGGRHNEQFF
many	TRBV6-6	TRBJ1-6	.	TGTGCCAGCAGTTACTCCACAGCGAGCTCCTATAATTCACCCCTCCACTTT	CASSYSTASSYNSPLHF
many	TRBV28	TRBJ2-7	.	TGTGCCAGCAGTTTACGGGGGGCGACCTACGAGCAGTACTTC	CASSLRGATYEQYF
many	TRBV6-6	TRBJ2-2	.	TGTGCCAGCAGTTACTCAGGCTACCTGAGACCGGGGGAGCTGTTTTTT	CASSYSGYLRPGELFF
many	TRBV7-2	TRBJ2-5	TRBD2	TGTGCCAGCAGCTCTCCGGGGGGGGCTGGAGAGACCCAGTACTTC	CASSSPGGAGETQYF
many	TRBV28	TRBJ1-5	.	TGTGCCAGCAGTACAGGGTTAGGACAGCCCCAGCATTTT	CASSTGLGQPQHF
.	TRBV7-2	TRBJ2-3	TRBD2	TGTGCCAGCAGCCGAAGGCCCAAAGCGGGAGCAACAGATACGCAGTATTTT	CASSRRPKAGATDTQYF
.	TRBV30	TRBJ1-1	.	TGTGCCTGGCTAAGGGACACTGAAGCTTTCTTT	CAWLRDTEAFF
many	TRBV12-3/TRBV12-4	TRBJ2-7	TRBD2	TGTGCCAGCAGTAAGGGAACTAGCGGGGTGTACTTC	CASSKGTSGVYF
.	TRBV7-6	TRBJ2-7	.	TGTGCCAGCAGCCGATCTGCCGGGCTAAACTACGAGCAGTACTTC	CASSRSAGLNYEQYF
many	TRBV7-7	TRBJ2-5	TRBD2	TGTGCTAGCAGTTCCCACCTAGCGGGAGGGCCGGGAGTTGGGTTAGAGACCCAGTACTTC	CASSSHLAGGPGVGLETQYF
few	TRBV12-3/TRBV12-4	TRBJ2-7	.	TGTGCCAGCGGGCACGAAGCAGGGTTCGAGCAGTACTTC	CASGHEAGFEQYF
many	TRBV12-3/TRBV12-4	TRBJ2-7	.	TGTGCCAGCAGTTTAGAGTTCGGGTACGAGCAGTACTTC	CASSLEFGYEQYF
.	TRBV11-1	TRBJ2-5	.	TGTGCCGGCAGCTTCGGGGCAGGGAAAGAGACCCAGTACTTC	CAGSFGAGKETQYF
.	TRBV20-1	TRBJ2-1	TRBD1	TGCAGTGCTAGACCAGGGGGCCACAATGAGCAGTTCTTC	CSARPGGHNEQFF